This TCR beta chain was recovered during a study of identical twins. TCRdb reanalysed the 5' RACE reads using MiXCR and keeps one entry per CDR3 protein. The sample lists more than 400,000 distinct CDR3 sequences; roughly 15% were seen once. V lost 6 bases, J lost 0 bases, and 5 bases stayed unmatched. The CDR3 has 15 amino acids. The same data also went into a second study, on yellow fever vaccine responses in identical twins.

The source is a woman aged 18-30 years in good health. V gene TRBV12-3 or TRBV12-4 combines with J gene TRBJ2-7, with TRBD2 identical over 10 bases. The sequenced material came from CD4+ T cells sorted from blood. The CDR3 region has the DNA TGTGCCAGCAGCTCACTAGCGGGAAGCTCCTACGAGCAGTACTTC. Residues: CASSSLAGSSYEQYF.